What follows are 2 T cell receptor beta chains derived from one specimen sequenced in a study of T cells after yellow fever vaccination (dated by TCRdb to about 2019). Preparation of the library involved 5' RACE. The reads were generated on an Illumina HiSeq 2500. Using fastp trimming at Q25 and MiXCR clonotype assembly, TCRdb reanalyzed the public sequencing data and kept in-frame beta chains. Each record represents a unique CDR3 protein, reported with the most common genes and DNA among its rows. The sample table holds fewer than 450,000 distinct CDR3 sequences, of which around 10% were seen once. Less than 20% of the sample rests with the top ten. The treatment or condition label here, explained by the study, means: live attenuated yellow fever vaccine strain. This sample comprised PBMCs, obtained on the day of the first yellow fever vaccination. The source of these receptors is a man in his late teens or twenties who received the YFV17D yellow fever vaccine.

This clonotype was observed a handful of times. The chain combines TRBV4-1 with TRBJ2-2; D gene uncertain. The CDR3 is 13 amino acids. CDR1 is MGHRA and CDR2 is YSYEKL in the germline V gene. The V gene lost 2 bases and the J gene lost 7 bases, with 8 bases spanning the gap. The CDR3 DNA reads TGCGCCAGCAGCCAAATTTTTGACGGGGAGCTGTTTTTT. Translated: CASSQIFDGELFF.

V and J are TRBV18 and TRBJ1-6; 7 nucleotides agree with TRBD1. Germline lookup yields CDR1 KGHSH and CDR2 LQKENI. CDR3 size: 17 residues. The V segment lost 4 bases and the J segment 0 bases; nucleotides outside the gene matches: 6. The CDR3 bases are TGTGCCAGCTCACTCGCGGACAGGTCCTCCTATAATTCACCCCTCCACTTT. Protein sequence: CASSLADRSSYNSPLHF.